The 8 T cell receptor beta chains listed next were all sequenced from one sample in a study of T-cell reconstitution after alpha-beta-depleted transplantation in children. Unique molecular identifiers featured in how the TCRbeta library was prepared. Each CDR3 protein gets one entry after TCRdb re-called the PCR reads with MiXCR. Of fewer than 450,000 distinct CDR3 sequences listed, 16% are singletons. Sample: PBMCs, mostly from graft donor cells, taken 360 days after TCRalphabeta/CD19-depleted stem cell transplant. Every receptor here comes from a male patient aged 2-9 years who had a stem cell transplant for acute lymphoblastic leukemia, so the T cells may come from the graft donor.

This CDR3 is CASSALMVNNEQYF. CDR3 in DNA: TGTGCCAGCAGTGCCCTCATGGTAAATAACGAGCAGTACTTC. The gene calls are TRBV2 and TRBJ2-7; D gene uncertain. Germline V gene sequence: CDR1 SNHLY, CDR2 FYNNEI. The V end lost 4 bases, the J end lost 5 bases, and 15 bases lay between the germline ends. This CDR3 has 14 amino acids.

This clonotype was observed a few times. V is TRBV6-2 or TRBV6-3 and J is TRBJ2-1, with 7 bases fitting TRBD2. The ends lost 1 base at V and 2 bases at J; junction bases unmatched: 5. Per the germline V gene, CDR1 is MNHEY and CDR2 is SVGEGT. The CDR3 totals 16 residues. CDR3 DNA sequence: TGTGCCAGCAGTTACTGGTCTGGACTAGCCTACAATGAGCAGTTCTTC. It yields the protein CASSYWSGLAYNEQFF.

This clonotype was seen only a few times. The chain joins TRBV20-1 to TRBJ2-1; D is tentatively TRBD1 or TRBD2 (5 bases each). Per germline, CDR1 DFQATT and CDR2 SNEGSKA (reference sequence). The V end was cut by 1 base, the J end by 3 bases, with 13 bases between. The CDR3 extends over 15 amino acids. The chain's CDR3 is CSARALRDDYNEQFF. CDR3 coding DNA: TGCAGTGCTAGAGCCCTCCGGGACGACTACAATGAGCAGTTCTTC.

J is TRBJ2-1 and V is TRBV5-8; either TRBD1 or TRBD2 may supply D (5 bases each). CDR3 length: 16 amino acids. Per the germline V gene, CDR1 is SGHTS and CDR2 is YDEGEE. V shed 0 bases and J shed 4 bases, with 14 bases lying between them. The CDR3, as DNA: TGTGCCAGCAGCTTGGAGAGAGGGGCCGGATACAATGAGCAGTTCTTC. It encodes CASSLERGAGYNEQFF.

This clonotype was seen ten or more times. The chain recombines TRBV10-3 with TRBJ1-2; the match to TRBD1 covers 8 bases. The CDR3 length is 12 residues. The V gene end was trimmed by 8 bases and the J gene end by 2 bases; junction bases not matched to a gene: 1. The V gene's germline CDR1 is ENHRY and CDR2 SYGVKD. The CDR3 DNA reads as TGTGCCATCTACAGGGGGAACTATGGCTACACCTTC. Translating gives CAIYRGNYGYTF.

There are many counts of this clonotype. This chain links TRBV4-2 with TRBJ1-2; D remains unclear. CDR1 and CDR2 from the germline V gene are LGHNA and YNFKEQ. CDR3 length equals 16 residues. Trimming took 1 base from V and 1 from J, leaving 13 bases between them. The CDR3 is CASSQGYTSVNYGYTF. The CDR3 nucleotides are TGTGCCAGCAGCCAAGGTTACACTTCAGTTAACTATGGCTACACCTTC.

In this sample, this clonotype turned up a few times. The chain carries TRBV28 and TRBJ1-3; 8 bases are shared with TRBD1. The J segment lost 8 bases and the V segment lost 6 bases, leaving 6 bases of the junction unmatched. The germline CDR1 and CDR2 sequences are MDHEN and SYDVKM. CDR3 size: 13 residues. The CDR3 loop reads CASSRTGRYTIYF. In DNA form, the CDR3 reads TGTGCCAGCAGCCGGACAGGGAGGTACACCATATATTTT.

V usage is TRBV4-1 and J usage is TRBJ2-1, with TRBD2 matching over 7 bases. The germline V gene encodes CDR1 MGHRA and CDR2 YSYEKL. This CDR3 is 18 amino acids long. V lost 0 bases to trimming and J lost 0 bases; unmatched junction nucleotides: 8. CDR3 protein: CASSQEGGGRVSYNEQFF. CDR3 DNA: TGCGCCAGCAGCCAAGAAGGAGGCGGGAGAGTCTCCTACAATGAGCAGTTCTTC.